This T cell receptor (beta chain) was captured by sequencing in a study of beta chain features in type 1 diabetes. The study, taken as a whole, reports: Naive, central memory and Treg TCRB repertoires seemed to resemble each other more closely in patients than they did in healthy donors. In every one of the four CD4+ subsets, TCRB CDR3s were moderately but significantly shorter in Type 1 diabetes patients. Sequencing of cDNA might inflate the share of cells that strongly express TCR. PCR might preferentially amplify shorter templates, equally in patients and controls.

CDR3 size: 10 residues. With 8 bases removed from V and 3 bases from J, the gap between germline ends came to 5 bases. Germline CDR1 is DFQATT and CDR2 is SNEGSKA (reference sequence). Turning to this clone: Its target is unknown.

Expressed TCRB transcripts were sequenced because the isolated RNA had all been reverse transcribed beforehand. TCRdb's copy holds only in-frame clones and misses some; the assay was immunoSEQ multiplex PCR. The sample contains hundreds of thousands of clones, about 70% of which appear only once. The sequence was collected from a man aged 25-45 years in good health. The sample was naive CD4+ T cells from blood. V gene TRBV20-1 combines with J gene TRBJ2-1; no firm D call. In DNA form, the CDR3 reads TGCAGTTCGGACTACAATGAGCAGTTCTTC. This codes for CSSDYNEQFF.